The entry below describes one TCR beta chain. These data come from a study of blood T cell repertoires in COVID-19. Study information: COVID-19 samples, acute and convalescent, were from the United States, Italy and Spain. PBMCs, B-cell-depleted T cells, or T cells provided the cDNA or gDNA that made up the material.

Under the authors' procedure: Estimation of nucleated cell counts was performed using reference gene primer amplification. Using immunoSEQ multiplex PCR, the repertoire was profiled, and TCRdb retains in-frame clones only, with some absent. V and J calls and clone size come straight from that table; D and trimming were deduced from the DNA. The sample has just over 650,000 clones; 70% to 90% are singletons. This CDR3 contains 16 residues. Germline CDR1 and CDR2: MGHRA and YSYEKL. With 0 bases clipped from V and 2 bases from J, the junction kept 4 bases outside the gene matches. The sequence was collected from a young woman with acute or convalescent COVID-19. The chain uses TRBV4-1 and TRBJ1-5; the match to TRBD1 covers 7 bases. Sequenced input: peripheral blood. CDR3 sequence (DNA): TGCGCCAGCAGCCAAGAGAAGGGGGCTGGCAATCAGCCCCAGCATTTT. It specifies CASSQEKGAGNQPQHF.